These 17 T cell receptor beta chains originate from one sample sequenced in a study of technical replicates of blood from a handful of donors. The repertoire was sequenced with immunoSEQ multiplex PCR; TCRdb's copy has only in-frame clones and lacks some. The sample has about 83,000 clones; approximately 90% are singletons. Sequenced sample: T cells isolated from PBMCs. Receptors originate from a human donor in good health.

This sequence joins TRBV2 and TRBJ1-5, with 9 bases matching TRBD1. The CDR3 sequence is 15 residues long. Germline CDR1 SNHLY, CDR2 FYNNEI. The V segment lost 5 bases and the J segment 6 bases; nucleotides outside the gene matches: 8. CDR3 nucleotide sequence: TGTGCCAGCAGTCTTAACAGGGGGCAGCTTCAGCCCCAGCATTTT. Amino acids: CASSLNRGQLQPQHF.

V and J are TRBV27 and TRBJ2-1; D is possibly TRBD2 (6 bases). The CDR3 length is 14 residues. CDR1 is MNHEY, CDR2 SMNVEV, per germline (reference sequence). V shed 5 bases and J shed 3 bases, with 11 bases lying between them. CDR3 in DNA: TGTGCCAGCAGTCGTACCGGGGGCTACAATGAGCAGTTCTTC. Protein sequence: CASSRTGGYNEQFF.

This sequence joins TRBV10-3 and TRBJ1-1; D remains ambiguous. V lost 10 bases and J 0 bases, leaving 15 bases between the germline ends. The length of the CDR3 is 14 residues. The germline V gene has CDR1 ENHRY and CDR2 SYGVKD. CDR3 in DNA: TGTGCCACCCTACAGAATCTCATGAACACTGAAGCTTTCTTT. Translated, it gives CATLQNLMNTEAFF.

The V and J genes are TRBV5-4 and TRBJ2-4; a possible D gene is TRBD2 (5 bases). With 3 bases removed from V and 2 bases from J, the gap between germline ends came to 12 bases. This CDR3 contains 15 residues. Germline loops: CDR1 SGHNT, CDR2 YYREEE (reference sequence). DNA for the CDR3: TGTGCCAGCAGCTCCGGGAAAGGGCCCAAAAACATTCAGTACTTC. It yields the protein CASSSGKGPKNIQYF.

The chain recombines TRBV13 with TRBJ2-1; tentative D call: TRBD2 (6 bases). The CDR3 loop spans 13 amino acids. Trimming cost V 5 bases and J 8 bases, with 13 bases left between them. Germline V gene data show CDR1 as PRHDT and CDR2 as FYEKMQ (reference sequence). The CDR3 loop reads CASSEQQRDEQFF. The DNA of the CDR3 is TGTGCCAGCAGCGAACAGCAGCGGGATGAGCAGTTCTTC.

In its sample, this clone was seen once. The chain links TRBV25-1 to TRBJ2-7; the match to TRBD2 covers 9 bases. Trimming removed 4 bases from V and 2 bases from J; junction bases left unmatched: 6. CDR1 MGHDK and CDR2 SYGVNS come from the germline V gene. The length of the CDR3 is 15 residues. Here the CDR3 reads CASSARTSVPYEQYF. CDR3 DNA sequence: TGTGCCAGCAGTGCACGGACTAGCGTACCCTACGAGCAGTACTTC.

This chain links TRBV9 with TRBJ1-2, with 7 bases aligning to TRBD1. The germline CDR1 and CDR2 sequences are SGDLS and YYNGEE. Trimming cost V 3 bases and J 4 bases; bases outside gene matches: 12. The length of the CDR3 is 16 residues. DNA for the CDR3: TGTGCCAGCAGCGGCCGGGACAGAGAATTGGGCTATGGCTACACCTTC. Its protein is CASSGRDRELGYGYTF.

This clone has a single count. The J gene is TRBJ1-4, the V gene TRBV27; D may be TRBD1 (6 bases). CDR1 and CDR2 from the germline V gene are MNHEY and SMNVEV (reference sequence). V lost 6 bases and J 0 bases, leaving 14 bases between the germline ends. There are 16 residues in the CDR3. The chain's CDR3 is CASSHQGGATNEKLFF. CDR3 sequence (DNA): TGTGCCAGCAGCCACCAAGGGGGTGCAACTAATGAAAAACTGTTTTTT.

A single count supports this clone. This chain links TRBV19 with TRBJ2-7; TRBD1 matches at 9 bases. The CDR3 spans 15 residues. V trimming: 0 bases; J trimming: 2 bases; junction bases outside the gene matches: 2. CDR1 LNHDA and CDR2 SQIVND come from the germline V gene (reference sequence). CDR3 sequence: CASSIEGQGTYEQYF. In nucleotides, the CDR3 is TGTGCCAGTAGTATAGAGGGACAGGGAACCTACGAGCAGTACTTC.

The chain recombines TRBV2 with TRBJ1-1; D may be TRBD1 (6 bases). Trimming removed 2 bases from V and 2 bases from J, with 12 bases in between. Germline V gene data show CDR1 as SNHLY and CDR2 as FYNNEI. This CDR3 contains 15 residues. The CDR3 loop is CASSEFYRENTEAFF. CDR3 bases: TGTGCCAGCAGTGAATTTTACAGGGAAAACACTGAAGCTTTCTTT.

The chain recombines TRBV7-2 with TRBJ1-5; D unclear. Germline CDR1 reads SGHTA; CDR2 reads FQGNSA. This CDR3 region has 16 residues. The germline V and J ends were trimmed by 2 bases and 0 bases, with 11 bases remaining between them. The CDR3 protein is CASSLSSGNSNQPQHF. The CDR3 DNA reads TGTGCCAGCAGCTTATCCTCAGGCAATAGCAATCAGCCCCAGCATTTT.

The V gene is TRBV5-4, the J gene TRBJ1-6; TRBD1 matches 8 bases. V lost 0 bases, J lost 19 bases, and 9 bases stayed unmatched. This CDR3 has 13 amino acids. In germline, CDR1 is SGHNT, CDR2 YYREEE (reference sequence). The CDR3 DNA sequence: TGTGCCAGCAGCTTGGGAGAGGGACAGGAGAATCACTTT. Residues: CASSLGEGQENHF.

The rearrangement uses TRBV19 and TRBJ2-1; 8 bases line up with TRBD1. Unmatched junction bases numbered 10, after V lost 9 bases and J lost 15 bases. Germline V gene sequence: CDR1 LNHDA, CDR2 SQIVND (reference sequence). The CDR3 has 11 residues. CDR3 loop: CARIRGTGRFF. The CDR3 DNA is TGTGCCAGGATTCGTGGGACAGGCAGGTTCTTC.

The chain employs TRBV5-5 and TRBJ1-2; D possibly corresponds to TRBD1 (5 bases). With 5 bases removed from V and 4 bases from J, the gap between germline ends came to 15 bases. Germline V gives CDR1 SGHKS, CDR2 YYEKEE (reference sequence). The CDR3 covers 14 residues. The CDR3 here is CASSSQGMTYGYTF. The CDR3 coding sequence is TGTGCCAGCAGTTCTCAGGGTATGACCTATGGCTACACCTTC. The whole variable domain, filled in from reference TRBV5-5 and TRBJ1-2, reads DAGVTQSPTHLIKTRGQQVTLRCSPISGHKSVSWYQQVLGQGPQFIFQYYEKEERGRGNFPDRFSARQFPNYSSELNVNALLLGDSALYLCASSSQGMTYGYTFGSGTRLTVV.

The V call is TRBV27, the J call TRBJ2-7; maybe TRBD1 (5 bases). Germline V gene data show CDR1 as MNHEY and CDR2 as SMNVEV (reference sequence). V was cut by 1 base and J by 2 bases, with 12 bases left in between. The length of the CDR3 is 15 residues. CDR3: CASSLFAGFTYEQYF. DNA for the CDR3: TGTGCCAGCAGTTTATTTGCAGGGTTTACCTACGAGCAGTACTTC.

The CDR3 region is CASSLAMQGRNTGELFF. CDR3 nucleotides: TGTGCCAGCAGCTTAGCGATGCAGGGTAGGAACACCGGGGAGCTGTTTTTT. The rearrangement uses TRBV7-9 and TRBJ2-2, with TRBD1 as a possible D gene (5 bases). V was clipped by 0 bases and J by 1 base, with 12 bases between them. The germline CDR1 and CDR2 sequences are SEHNR and FQNEAQ (reference sequence). The CDR3 has 17 residues. The full variable domain, in which reference TRBV7-9 and TRBJ2-2 provide the parts outside the CDR3, is DTGVSQNPRHKITKRGQNVTFRCDPISEHNRLYWYRQTLGQGPEFLTYFQNEAQLEKSRLLSDRFSAERPKGSFSTLEIQRTEQGDSAMYLCASSLAMQGRNTGELFFGEGSRLTVL.

This clone was counted once. This chain joins TRBV4-1 and TRBJ2-3; 11 bases are shared with TRBD2. The V gene's germline CDR1 is MGHRA and CDR2 YSYEKL. V dropped 2 bases and J dropped 1; count of bases not matched to a gene: 2. The CDR3 length is 16 residues. CDR3 DNA sequence: TGCGCCAGCAGCCAACTAGCGGGGGGTGGCACAGATACGCAGTATTTT. It translates to CASSQLAGGGTDTQYF.